This paragraph reports one T cell receptor (beta chain). Its antigen remains unknown. With 5 bases removed from V and 8 bases from J, the gap between germline ends came to 12 bases. This CDR3 region has 13 residues. Germline V CDR1 and CDR2: MNHEY, SMNVEV (reference sequence). The data stem from a study of blood T cells in healthy people across ages. General study results and limits: A conclusive naive versus antigen-experienced comparison was prevented by the unsorted PBMCs.

Every sample had a minimum of 6.5 million PBMCs isolated. Through a sample-barcoded 5' primer and a J-beta primer mix, a second PCR was run for 7 to 11 cycles. TCRdb reprocessed the 5' RACE reads with MiXCR, giving one entry per CDR3 protein. The top ten hold 0.75% of the sample, which has 800,000 to 1,300,000 distinct CDR3 sequences, around 27% seen once. This sample also appeared in a second study, on T cells of mothers and their children. From that paper: Over 8 million TCR beta CDR3 reads were obtained from each mother, and around 2.8 million from each child. The search for persistent microchimeric T cell clones detected none.

The V gene is TRBV27, the J gene TRBJ1-4; no definite D call. The sequence came from a girl under 10 years old in good health. Sequencing input: blood. The CDR3 spells CASSPQVDEKLFF. The CDR3 DNA is TGTGCCAGCAGTCCCCAGGTGGACGAAAAACTGTTTTTT.